The 11 T cell receptor beta chains given below trace back to one sample, sequenced in a study of blood T cell repertoires in COVID-19. Profiling relied on immunoSEQ multiplex PCR, and the TCRdb table lists in-frame clones only, not all of them. The profile shows 100,000 to 150,000 clones, 70% to 90% of them singletons. The specimen was peripheral blood. Receptors were obtained from a woman in her forties or fifties with acute or convalescent COVID-19.

CDR3 sequence reads: CASSTRGGERTDTQYF. In nucleotides, the CDR3 is TGTGCCAGCAGCACCCGAGGGGGAGAACGCACAGATACGCAGTATTTT. This chain connects TRBV3-1 (or the pseudogene TRBV3-2) to TRBJ2-3; D possibly corresponds to TRBD1 (6 bases). There are 16 residues in the CDR3. V dropped 5 bases and J dropped 1 base, with 16 bases sitting between them. CDR1 and CDR2 (germline): LGHDT, YNNKEL (reference sequence).

V is TRBV18 and J is TRBJ1-1; possible D gene TRBD1, 5 bases. Per the germline V gene, CDR1 is KGHSH and CDR2 is LQKENI. Trimming left V 2 bases short and J 0 bases short, with 19 bases between. CDR3 length: 18 residues. The DNA of the CDR3 is TGTGCCAGCTCACCAAGACAGACGAGCCCCTTGATGAACACTGAAGCTTTCTTT. This codes for CASSPRQTSPLMNTEAFF.

The CDR3 spells CASSTDTGELFF. The DNA for the CDR3 is TGTGCCAGCAGTACAGACACCGGGGAGCTGTTTTTT. The chain carries TRBV2 and TRBJ2-2; D gene unclear. There are 12 residues in the CDR3. The germline V and J ends were trimmed by 5 bases and 3 bases, with 4 bases remaining between them. Germline lookup yields CDR1 SNHLY and CDR2 FYNNEI.

The rearrangement links TRBV29-1 to TRBJ1-2; D unclear. V lost 7 bases and J lost 6, with 24 bases in between. CDR1 is SQVTM and CDR2 is ANQGSEA in the germline V gene. The CDR3 sequence is 15 residues long. This chain's CDR3 is CSGGNGGFREDGYTF. For the CDR3, the DNA is TGCAGCGGGGGTAACGGAGGGTTTAGGGAAGATGGCTACACCTTC.

The genes are TRBV7-9 and TRBJ2-5; the match to TRBD2 covers 13 bases. The ends lost 6 bases at V and 4 bases at J; junction bases unmatched: 8. CDR3 length: 16 amino acids. Germline assignment: CDR1 SEHNR and CDR2 FQNEAQ (reference sequence). The CDR3 loop is CASSRQWTSGGETQYF. CDR3 DNA: TGTGCCAGCAGTCGCCAGTGGACTAGCGGGGGAGAGACCCAGTACTTC.

This chain connects TRBV2 to TRBJ1-2; 7 bases are a match to TRBD1. Germline V gene sequence: CDR1 SNHLY, CDR2 FYNNEI. The CDR3 has 14 amino acids. J gave up 3 bases and V 5 bases, and 6 bases lay outside the gene matches. CDR3 protein: CASSTRQGDYGYTF. The CDR3 DNA reads as TGTGCCAGCAGTACCCGACAGGGAGACTATGGCTACACCTTC.

The chain employs TRBV19 and TRBJ1-2, with 8 bases identical to TRBD1. CDR1 and CDR2 (germline): LNHDA, SQIVND (reference sequence). This CDR3 spans 15 amino acids. Trimming removed 6 bases from V and 0 bases from J; junction bases left unmatched: 6. CDR3: CASRTGTGPNYGYTF. The CDR3 DNA follows: TGTGCCAGTAGAACAGGGACAGGACCTAACTATGGCTACACCTTC.

The chain carries TRBV12-3 or TRBV12-4 and TRBJ1-1; D perhaps matches TRBD1 (6 bases). Trimming took 5 bases from V and 5 from J, leaving 12 bases between them. CDR3 length: 13 amino acids. The CDR3 spells CASSPGRGTEAFF. The CDR3 nucleotides read TGTGCCAGCAGTCCAGGGAGGGGGACTGAAGCTTTCTTT.

This clone was observed once. This chain joins TRBV18 and TRBJ1-1; D gene ambiguous. With 3 bases removed from V and 3 bases from J, the gap between germline ends came to 11 bases. Germline V gene lookup returns CDR1 KGHSH and CDR2 LQKENI. The CDR3 is 14 residues long. CDR3 amino acids: CASSPGLRDTEAFF. CDR3 in DNA: TGTGCCAGCTCACCCGGTTTGAGGGACACTGAAGCTTTCTTT.

This clone was seen a single time. The V and J genes are TRBV5-4 and TRBJ1-1, with unresolved D. Between the trimmed V and J ends, which lost 7 bases and 7 bases, there was a span of 11 bases. The CDR3 has 11 residues. Germline V gene data show CDR1 as SGHNT and CDR2 as YYREEE (reference sequence). The DNA for the CDR3 is TGTGCCAGCTTCTCGACTGATGAAGCTTTCTTT. Translation gives CASFSTDEAFF.

The gene calls are TRBV5-1 and TRBJ1-4, with D tentatively TRBD1 (5 bases). Germline lookup yields CDR1 SGHRS and CDR2 YFSETQ. Between the trimmed V and J ends, which lost 0 bases and 3 bases, there was a span of 12 bases. The CDR3 is 16 residues long. The CDR3: CASSLGSGAPNEKLFF. CDR3 DNA: TGCGCCAGCAGCTTGGGAAGTGGGGCACCTAATGAAAAACTGTTTTTT.